These T cell receptor beta chains were read from a single sample in a study of cytomegalovirus exposure and HLA in healthy donors. Using immunoSEQ multiplex PCR, the repertoire was profiled, and TCRdb retains in-frame clones only, with some absent. Of about 50,000 clones in the sample, 72% were seen once. Sequencing was carried out using PBMCs. The source of these receptors is a woman aged 45 to 65 in good health and CMV-seronegative. The CDR3 runs from the conserved cysteine through the conserved F or W. The order of the fields is CDR3 length, J gene, V gene, D gene, clone size, CDR3 DNA, CDR3 protein. A D gene is named only where the DNA matches it firmly. Part of the rows lack a size; the others show once, few, many or a class for expanded clones.

>14|TRBJ1-4|TRBV6-5|NA|NA
TGTGCCGGGGGGTTTTGGCGTACTAATGAAAAACTGTTTTTT
CAGGFWRTNEKLFF
>15|TRBJ1-1|TRBV7-8|TRBD1|NA
TGTGCCAGCAGCTTATCACAGGGGGTGAACACTGAAGCTTTCTTT
CASSLSQGVNTEAFF
>16|TRBJ1-3|TRBV29-1|NA|NA
TGCAGCGTTGGTATAGGAATGTTAGCCTCTGGAAACACCATATATTTT
CSVGIGMLASGNTIYF
>15|TRBJ1-3|TRBV18|NA|NA
TGTGCCAGCTCACCAATCGCAGACTCTGGAAACACCATATATTTT
CASSPIADSGNTIYF
>15|TRBJ1-1|TRBV7-9|NA|NA
TGTGCCAGCAGCCAATTACAGGGAATGGGGACTGAAGCTTTCTTT
CASSQLQGMGTEAFF
>15|TRBJ2-4|TRBV10-2|TRBD2|few
TGCGCCAGCAGCGCTACTAGCGGGAGGGCCACCATTCAGTACTTC
CASSATSGRATIQYF
>15|TRBJ2-1|TRBV7-3|TRBD2|NA
TGTGCCAGCAGCGCGCTAGCGGGGGGGGTCTATGAGCAGTTCTTC
CASSALAGGVYEQFF
>15|TRBJ1-1|TRBV19|NA|few
TGTGCCAGTAGCCCTTCGGAGGGGCCGGGCACTGAAGCTTTCTTT
CASSPSEGPGTEAFF
>16|TRBJ2-3|TRBV4-1|NA|NA
TGCGCCAGCAGCCAAGAGATCACGCGGGGCACAGATACGCAGTATTTT
CASSQEITRGTDTQYF
>13|TRBJ2-3|TRBV27|NA|NA
TGTGCCAGCAGGAGACTAGTCACAGATACGCAGTATTTT
CASRRLVTDTQYF
>15|TRBJ1-4|TRBV9|NA|NA
TGTGCCAGCAGCGTTGGGCAGGTTTTTAATGAAAAACTGTTTTTT
CASSVGQVFNEKLFF
>12|TRBJ2-3|TRBV7-8|NA|NA
TGTGCCAGCAGTCGGCTAGCGGATACGCAGTATTTT
CASSRLADTQYF
>15|TRBJ1-5|TRBV7-2|TRBD1|once
TGTGCCAGCAGCTTAGAGGGACAGACCAATCAGCCCCAGCATTTT
CASSLEGQTNQPQHF
>16|TRBJ2-5|TRBV5-1|TRBD2|NA
TGCGCCAGCAGCCCAGGGGGACTAGCGGGAGGGGAGACCCAGTACTTC
CASSPGGLAGGETQYF
>14|TRBJ1-1|TRBV7-2|NA|NA
TGTGCCAGCAGCTCCGGACAGAGGGGCACTGAAGCTTTCTTT
CASSSGQRGTEAFF
>15|TRBJ1-1|TRBV27|TRBD1|NA
TGTGCCAGCAGTTCACCGGAGGGGGCTAAGACTGAAGCTTTCTTT
CASSSPEGAKTEAFF
>13|TRBJ1-5|TRBV30|TRBD1|NA
TGTGCCTGGGGGGGACAGGGCCCCCAGCCCCAGCATTTT
CAWGGQGPQPQHF
>14|TRBJ1-1|TRBV7-2|TRBD1|once
TGTGCCAGCAGCTTTGGGGGACAGGGCCTAGACGCTTTCTTT
CASSFGGQGLDAFF
>16|TRBJ2-5|TRBV11-2|TRBD2|NA
TGTGCCAGCAGCCGATTAGCGGGAGGGCCCCCAGAGACCCAGTACTTC
CASSRLAGGPPETQYF
>14|TRBJ1-4|TRBV2|TRBD1|NA
TGTGCCAGCAGTCCGGGACAGGGGGGTGAAAAACTGTTTTTT
CASSPGQGGEKLFF
>13|TRBJ1-2|TRBV28|NA|NA
TGTGCCAGCAGTTTTAGGCCAGCGTGGGGCTACACCTTC
CASSFRPAWGYTF
>14|TRBJ1-3|TRBV19|NA|NA
TGTGCCAGTAGTCTCGTCTCGTCTGGAAACACCATATATTTT
CASSLVSSGNTIYF
>13|TRBJ2-1|TRBV27|NA|once
TGTGCCAGCAGTTCATCATGGAGGAATGAGCAGTTCTTC
CASSSSWRNEQFF
>12|TRBJ1-2|TRBV15|NA|NA
TGTGCCACCAGCAGTGCCTCGGGGGGCTACACCTTC
CATSSASGGYTF
>16|TRBJ2-3|TRBV4-2|TRBD2|NA
TGTGCCAGCAGCCAAGATTCTAGCGGGAGGGCAGATACGCAGTATTTT
CASSQDSSGRADTQYF
>16|TRBJ1-5|TRBV28|TRBD1|NA
TGTGCCAGCGGACAGGGGGCGCCTTATAGCAATCAGCCCCAGCATTTT
CASGQGAPYSNQPQHF
>16|TRBJ2-2|TRBV5-4|TRBD1|NA
TGTGCCAGCAGCTGGATTACGGGACAGGCCACCGGGGAGCTGTTTTTT
CASSWITGQATGELFF
>15|TRBJ2-1|TRBV6-1|TRBD1|NA
TGTGCCAGCACCGAGGGACAGGGATCCTACAATGAGCAGTTCTTC
CASTEGQGSYNEQFF
>13|TRBJ1-2|TRBV28|TRBD1|NA
TGTGCCAGCACCGACAGACAGGGTCGTGGCTACACCTTC
CASTDRQGRGYTF
>13|TRBJ2-5|TRBV2|NA|NA
TGTGCCAGCAGTGAATGGAGTGGTGAGACCCAGTACTTC
CASSEWSGETQYF
>12|TRBJ1-2|TRBV7-2|NA|NA
TGTGCCAGCAGCCTACTCAGGGATGGCTACACCTTC
CASSLLRDGYTF
>16|TRBJ2-6|TRBV30|NA|NA
TGTGCCTGGGGCCGAGGTGTAGGGGATGGGGCCAACGTCCTGACTTTC
CAWGRGVGDGANVLTF
>15|TRBJ2-7|TRBV6-5|TRBD2|NA
TGTGCCAGCAGTTACTCATCGGGAGGCCCCCACGAGCAGTACTTC
CASSYSSGGPHEQYF
>12|TRBJ1-1|TRBV2|NA|NA
TGTGCCAGAACAGGGAGGAACACTGAAGCTTTCTTT
CARTGRNTEAFF
>15|TRBJ2-1|TRBV7-9|TRBD2|many
TGTGCCAGCAGCTTACCACTAGCGGATAACAATGAGCAGTTCTTC
CASSLPLADNNEQFF
>12|TRBJ1-5|TRBV19|TRBD1|NA
TGTGCCAGTAGCCAGGGGGGTCAGCCCCAGCATTTT
CASSQGGQPQHF
>15|TRBJ2-1|TRBV5-1|TRBD2|NA
TGCGCCAGCAGCTTGCGGACTAGCGGGTACAATGAGCAGTTCTTC
CASSLRTSGYNEQFF
>15|TRBJ2-7|TRBV6-5|NA|NA
TGTGCCAGCAGTTACTCGATGGGCGGGATCTACGAGCAGTACTTC
CASSYSMGGIYEQYF
>14|TRBJ2-3|TRBV18|NA|NA
TGTGCCAGCTCACCAGAGGGCAGCACAGATACGCAGTATTTT
CASSPEGSTDTQYF
>13|TRBJ2-5|TRBV28|TRBD2|NA
TGTGCCAGCAGTTCCGGGGAGGGGGAGACCCAGTACTTC
CASSSGEGETQYF
>14|TRBJ1-2|TRBV28|TRBD1|NA
TGTGCCAGCAGTTCGGGACAGTTTAACTATGGCTACACCTTC
CASSSGQFNYGYTF
>15|TRBJ1-5|TRBV5-1|NA|NA
TGCGCCAGCAGCTCATCAGGGGAGAGGTATCAGCCCCAGCATTTT
CASSSSGERYQPQHF
>13|TRBJ1-6|TRBV7-9|NA|few
TGTGCCAGCAGCTTAGCGCAGAATTCACCCCTCCACTTT
CASSLAQNSPLHF
>15|TRBJ2-5|TRBV28|TRBD2|NA
TGTGCCAGCAGTTTAAGGGGCGGGGGGGGAGAGACCCAGTACTTC
CASSLRGGGGETQYF
>12|TRBJ2-2|TRBV27|NA|NA
TGTGCCAGCAGTTTAAACGGTGGGGAGCTGTTTTTT
CASSLNGGELFF
>16|TRBJ2-3|TRBV5-1|TRBD2|NA
TGCGCCAGCAGCTTGGCTGCGGGGGGATACACAGATACGCAGTATTTT
CASSLAAGGYTDTQYF